These T cell receptor beta chains were read from a single sample in a study of T cells in Graves' hyperthyroidism and ophthalmopathy. TCRdb processed the multiplex PCR reads anew with MiXCR; each CDR3 protein has one entry. The profile shows a few hundred thousand distinct CDR3 sequences, approximately 14% of them singletons. Specimen: blood. The receptors originated from a woman younger than 30 with Graves' hyperthyroidism. CDR3s include the opening cysteine and the closing phenylalanine or tryptophan. D genes are given only for firm matches. Size tells how often a clone was seen (once, few, many) or the class of an expanded clone, and some rows leave it out.

D gene	CDR3 length	J gene	V gene	clone size	CDR3 protein	CDR3 DNA
.	14	TRBJ1-5	TRBV20-1	many	CSAPDFGEVQPQHF	TGCAGTGCACCGGACTTCGGAGAAGTGCAGCCCCAGCATTTT
.	12	TRBJ1-4	TRBV20-1	many	CSARRGNEKLFF	TGCAGTGCTAGACGGGGGAACGAAAAACTGTTTTTT
TRBD1	15	TRBJ2-2	TRBV28	many	CASSLDRGVAGELFF	TGTGCCAGCAGTTTGGACAGGGGAGTCGCCGGGGAGCTGTTTTTT
TRBD1	15	TRBJ2-1	TRBV19	.	CASSTPGTGRIEQFF	TGTGCCAGTAGTACACCCGGGACAGGGAGAATTGAGCAGTTCTTC
TRBD1	14	TRBJ2-5	TRBV19	.	CASRRQGQGETQYF	TGTGCCAGTAGGAGACAGGGTCAGGGAGAGACCCAGTACTTC
TRBD2	15	TRBJ2-1	TRBV27	.	CASSFTAGVSDEQFF	TGTGCCAGCAGTTTTACTGCGGGAGTTTCGGATGAGCAGTTCTTC
.	11	TRBJ1-1	TRBV28	few	CASSSRDRVFF	TGTGCCAGCAGTTCCCGGGACCGAGTCTTCTTT
TRBD2	19	TRBJ2-1	TRBV7-9	.	CASSPRTSERTSSYNEQFF	TGTGCCAGCAGCCCTCGGACTAGCGAGAGGACGAGCTCCTACAATGAGCAGTTCTTC
.	14	TRBJ2-7	TRBV7-9	.	CASSLLANSYEQYF	TGTGCCAGCAGCTTGTTGGCCAACTCCTACGAGCAGTACTTC
.	19	TRBJ2-1	TRBV7-9	many	CASSFPGTLSRDFHYEQFF	TGTGCCAGCAGCTTCCCCGGGACACTTAGTCGAGACTTCCACTATGAGCAGTTCTTC
.	12	TRBJ2-7	TRBV12-3/TRBV12-4	many	CASSSGSAEQYF	TGTGCCAGCAGTTCGGGGTCTGCCGAGCAGTACTTC
TRBD2	16	TRBJ2-1	TRBV24-1	many	CATSDQLAGGLAEQFF	TGTGCCACCAGTGATCAACTAGCGGGAGGGTTGGCTGAGCAGTTCTTC
.	16	TRBJ2-7	TRBV28	many	CASRSLAGSRSYEQYF	TGTGCCAGCAGATCCCTAGCCGGGAGCAGGTCCTACGAGCAGTACTTC
.	14	TRBJ2-7	TRBV6-4	few	CASSDGTKTYEQYF	TGTGCCAGCAGTGACGGGACCAAAACCTACGAGCAGTACTTC
TRBD2	15	TRBJ2-1	TRBV18	many	CASSPGGLAGYEQFF	TGTGCCAGCTCACCTGGTGGCCTAGCGGGATATGAGCAGTTCTTC
.	20	TRBJ1-3	TRBV7-3	.	CASSLMGGGGPTLWGNTIYF	TGTGCCAGCAGCTTAATGGGTGGGGGGGGACCTACTCTCTGGGGAAACACCATATATTTT
.	13	TRBJ2-3	TRBV28	.	CASSIGVTDTQYF	TGTGCCAGCAGTATCGGGGTAACAGATACGCAGTATTTT
TRBD2	15	TRBJ2-3	TRBV5-1	few	CASRILAGGQDTQYF	TGCGCCAGCAGAATACTAGCGGGAGGCCAAGATACGCAGTATTTT
.	15	TRBJ2-3	TRBV11-2	once	CASNLTMVRTDTQYF	TGTGCCAGCAACTTAACGATGGTCCGCACAGATACGCAGTATTTT
.	14	TRBJ1-6	TRBV6-5	.	CASSYSIGESPLHF	TGTGCCAGCAGTTACTCGATTGGGGAATCACCCCTCCACTTT
TRBD2	15	TRBJ2-3	TRBV28	many	CASRGVAGGIDTQYF	TGTGCCAGCAGGGGGGTAGCGGGAGGGATAGATACGCAGTATTTT
.	13	TRBJ2-7	TRBV20-1	many	CSARPGQSYEQYF	TGCAGTGCTAGACCCGGACAGTCCTACGAGCAGTACTTC
TRBD1	16	TRBJ2-3	TRBV20-1	many	CSAVPGQGPSTDTQYF	TGCAGTGCCGTCCCGGGACAGGGACCTAGCACAGATACGCAGTATTTT
TRBD1	13	TRBJ1-3	TRBV2	many	CASRGGGRNTIYF	TGTGCCAGCAGAGGAGGGGGCAGAAACACCATATATTTT
.	16	TRBJ1-1	TRBV6-5	many	CASSYEIGVRGTEAFF	TGTGCCAGCAGTTACGAGATCGGGGTGAGGGGTACTGAAGCTTTCTTT
TRBD1	15	TRBJ2-7	TRBV18	few	CASSPAPTGVGEQYF	TGTGCCAGCTCACCAGCTCCCACAGGGGTAGGAGAGCAGTACTTC
.	15	TRBJ2-1	TRBV3-1	.	CASSSELIIYNEQFF	TGTGCCAGCAGCTCCGAATTAATAATCTACAATGAGCAGTTCTTC
.	17	TRBJ1-1	TRBV12-3/TRBV12-4	.	CASSLGGGRQRDTEAFF	TGTGCCAGCAGCCTAGGGGGGGGACGACAGAGGGACACTGAAGCTTTCTTT
.	11	TRBJ2-1	TRBV20-1	many	CSASWLNEQFF	TGCAGTGCTAGTTGGCTCAATGAGCAGTTCTTC
.	14	TRBJ2-7	TRBV11-2	.	CASSVEVRSYEQYF	TGTGCCAGCAGCGTTGAGGTGAGGTCCTACGAGCAGTACTTC
.	14	TRBJ2-2	TRBV4-1	few	CASSHEGLTGELFF	TGCGCCAGCAGCCATGAAGGGCTCACCGGGGAGCTGTTTTTT
.	14	TRBJ1-3	TRBV12-3/TRBV12-4	many	CASRTSPSGNTIYF	TGTGCCAGCAGGACTTCCCCCTCTGGAAACACCATATATTTT
.	16	TRBJ2-5	TRBV9	.	CASSVTPGTIEETQYF	TGTGCCAGCAGCGTAACCCCCGGGACAATCGAAGAGACCCAGTACTTC
TRBD2	12	TRBJ2-3	TRBV2	many	CATTVAGDTQYF	TGTGCCACAACTGTAGCGGGCGATACGCAGTATTTT
TRBD1	18	TRBJ1-5	TRBV2	many	CASSSTSGQDYSNQPQHF	TGTGCCAGCAGTTCGACGTCGGGACAGGACTATAGCAATCAGCCCCAGCATTTT
.	13	TRBJ2-3	TRBV5-1	.	CASSGTAVDTQYF	TGCGCCAGCAGCGGTACCGCTGTAGATACGCAGTATTTT
TRBD2	14	TRBJ2-1	TRBV4-1	.	CASTRGGSRNEQFF	TGCGCCAGCACGAGAGGCGGGAGCCGCAATGAGCAGTTCTTC
.	15	TRBJ1-2	TRBV27	many	CASSSAGSGYYGYTF	TGTGCCAGCAGTTCCGCAGGGTCGGGGTACTATGGCTACACCTTC
TRBD2	13	TRBJ2-1	TRBV7-3	many	CASSLRGTSEPFF	TGTGCCAGCAGCTTACGGGGGACTAGCGAGCCGTTCTTC
.	12	TRBJ2-7	TRBV5-6	many	CASSLHTYEQYF	TGTGCCAGCAGCTTACACACCTACGAGCAGTACTTC
TRBD1	13	TRBJ2-7	TRBV9	many	CASSGQGSFEQYF	TGTGCCAGCAGCGGACAGGGGAGTTTCGAGCAGTACTTC